Below are 28 T cell receptor beta chains sequenced from a single sample in a study of post-analysis software for immune sequencing data. Study-wide results and caveats: TRBV segments more frequent in patients than in controls numbered five and included TRBV5-6, TRBV5-1 and TRBV20-1.

Built from TCR beta cDNA, the libraries had unique molecular identifiers in them. TCRdb re-called the PCR reads with MiXCR, one entry per CDR3 protein. The sample has roughly 600,000 distinct CDR3 sequences, roughly 47% seen once. Their antigen targets remain unknown. What was sequenced was blood. The receptor set was obtained from a girl between 10 and 17 years old with multiple sclerosis.

The chain combines TRBV12-5 with TRBJ1-1; 8 bases agree with TRBD1. Germline loops: CDR1 LGHNT, CDR2 FRNRAP. V shed 4 bases, J shed 0 bases, and the junction held 16 bases outside the gene matches. This CDR3 is built from 19 residues. The CDR3 bases are TGTGCTAGTGGTTCGTCCCCCGGGACAGGTCCCCCGATGAACACTGAAGCTTTCTTT. This gives the protein CASGSSPGTGPPMNTEAFF.

This clonotype was seen only a few times. The chain combines TRBV12-3 or TRBV12-4 with TRBJ2-1; D possibly uses TRBD1 or TRBD2 (8 bases each). V lost 5 bases and J lost 2, with 25 bases in between. This CDR3 comprises 19 residues. The CDR3 sequence is CASSPRGLAGRSAYNEQFF. CDR3 bases: TGTGCCAGCAGTCCCAGGGGGCTAGCGGGCCGCTCTGCCTACAATGAGCAGTTCTTC.

V gene TRBV10-3 combines with J gene TRBJ1-2; 11 bases align to TRBD1. After removal of 6 bases from V and 7 bases from J, the junction contained 16 bases not matched to a gene. Germline assignment: CDR1 ENHRY and CDR2 SYGVKD. CDR3 length: 17 residues. CDR3 nucleotides: TGTGCCATCAGCAACGGGACAGGGGGACGTCGAAATGGTGGCTACACCTTC. Its protein product is CAISNGTGGRRNGGYTF.

This clonotype was recorded a few times. This chain connects TRBV7-9 to TRBJ2-1; 13 bases map to TRBD2. V trimming: 5 bases; J trimming: 0 bases; junction bases outside the gene matches: 7. The CDR3 sequence is 18 residues long. Germline CDR1 is SEHNR and CDR2 is FQNEAQ (reference sequence). The DNA for the CDR3 is TGTGCCAGCAGCCCCCGGACTAGCGGGGGCAGCTCCTACAATGAGCAGTTCTTC. Its protein product is CASSPRTSGGSSYNEQFF.

This clonotype was observed a few times. V is TRBV5-1 and J is TRBJ2-7; TRBD1 is a possible D gene (6 bases). Trimming pared 2 bases from V and 6 bases from J, leaving 12 bases between. The CDR3 extends over 13 amino acids. Germline V CDR1 and CDR2: SGHRS, YFSETQ. CDR3 DNA sequence: TGCGCCAGCAGCTTCGGAACAGGGAGCGAGCAGTACTTC. Protein product: CASSFGTGSEQYF. Full variable domain (remainder filled in from reference TRBV5-1 and TRBJ2-7): KAGVTQTPRYLIKTRGQQVTLSCSPISGHRSVSWYQQTPGQGLQFLFEYFSETQRNKGNFPGRFSGRQFSNSRSEMNVSTLELGDSALYLCASSFGTGSEQYFGPGTRLTVT.

V is TRBV4-1 and J is TRBJ2-4; D not certain. The CDR3 spans 15 residues. Trimming left V 1 base short and J 0 bases short, with 7 bases between. Germline V gene lookup returns CDR1 MGHRA and CDR2 YSYEKL. This CDR3 is CASSQAIVAKNIQYF. CDR3 DNA: TGCGCCAGCAGCCAAGCTATCGTAGCCAAAAACATTCAGTACTTC.

The chain has TRBV7-2 and TRBJ2-3; 9 nucleotides align to TRBD2. Germline assignment: CDR1 SGHTA and CDR2 FQGNSA. The CDR3 covers 15 residues. With V trimmed by 4 bases and J by 4 bases, 6 bases remained unmatched. CDR3 sequence (DNA): TGTGCCAGCAGCTATCTCGCGGGGGGGGCAGATACGCAGTATTTT. As protein: CASSYLAGGADTQYF. The whole variable domain, filled in from reference TRBV7-2 and TRBJ2-3, reads GAGVSQSPSNKVTEKGKDVELRCDPISGHTALYWYRQSLGQGLEFLIYFQGNSAPDKSGLPSDRFSAERTGGSVSTLTIQRTQQEDSAVYLCASSYLAGGADTQYFGPGTRLTVL.

This sequence joins TRBV7-9 and TRBJ1-2; 12 bases align to TRBD1. The CDR3 runs 17 residues. Germline CDR1 SEHNR, CDR2 FQNEAQ (reference sequence). V lost 4 bases to trimming and J lost 4 bases; unmatched junction nucleotides: 10. The CDR3 sequence: CASSSPGQGATGYGYTF. For the CDR3, the DNA is TGTGCCAGCAGCTCACCGGGACAGGGGGCCACGGGCTATGGCTACACCTTC.

V and J are TRBV12-3 or TRBV12-4 and TRBJ1-2; D is unresolved. The ends were cut back, 3 bases at V and 4 bases at J, with 15 bases in the middle. This CDR3 comprises 15 residues. In DNA form, the CDR3 reads TGTGCCAGCAGTTTGAACGGCCCCGTTTTCTATGGCTACACCTTC. This codes for CASSLNGPVFYGYTF.

This clonotype was counted a few times. The V and J genes are TRBV12-3 or TRBV12-4 and TRBJ1-2; D unclear. The CDR3 extends over 13 amino acids. Between the trimmed V and J ends, which lost 1 base and 4 bases, there was a span of 7 bases. CDR3 bases: TGTGCCAGCAGTTTAGAGGGTTCCTATGGCTACACCTTC. This codes for CASSLEGSYGYTF.

The chain couples TRBV7-9 to TRBJ1-2; 8 nucleotides match TRBD1. The V segment lost 5 bases and the J segment 6 bases; nucleotides outside the gene matches: 5. Looked up from germline, CDR1 is SEHNR and CDR2 is FQNEAQ (reference sequence). CDR3 length equals 13 residues. The DNA of the CDR3 is TGTGCCAGCAGCCCGTCGGACAGGGATGGCTACACCTTC. Residues: CASSPSDRDGYTF.

This clonotype has a handful of counts. This chain uses TRBV7-2 with TRBJ2-3; D perhaps matches TRBD2 (6 bases). The V end lost 5 bases, the J end lost 6 bases, and 12 bases lay between the germline ends. From germline, CDR1 is SGHTA and CDR2 FQGNSA. The CDR3 is 13 residues long. The CDR3 sequence is CASSDRLVDTQYF. In nucleotides, the CDR3 is TGTGCCAGCAGCGACCGACTAGTTGATACGCAGTATTTT.

This chain joins TRBV5-1 and TRBJ2-2; weak D call: TRBD1 (5 bases). The V and J ends lost 0 bases and 4 bases respectively, with 13 bases between them. The CDR3 runs 16 residues. Germline V gene sequence: CDR1 SGHRS, CDR2 YFSETQ. CDR3 residues: CASSLGDSPGTGELFF. In DNA form, the CDR3 reads TGCGCCAGCAGCTTGGGCGACAGCCCCGGCACCGGGGAGCTGTTTTTT. Combining the CDR3 with reference TRBV5-1 and TRBJ2-2 gives the whole variable domain KAGVTQTPRYLIKTRGQQVTLSCSPISGHRSVSWYQQTPGQGLQFLFEYFSETQRNKGNFPGRFSGRQFSNSRSEMNVSTLELGDSALYLCASSLGDSPGTGELFFGEGSRLTVL.

In this sample, this clonotype turned up once. V usage is TRBV12-3 or TRBV12-4 and J usage is TRBJ1-2; perhaps TRBD1 as D (6 bases). The germline V and J ends were trimmed by 5 bases and 0 bases, with 16 bases remaining between them. The CDR3 sequence is 16 residues long. CDR3: CASSLVLQGSNYGYTF. For the CDR3, the DNA is TGTGCCAGCAGTCTGGTTTTACAGGGATCTAACTATGGCTACACCTTC.

The chain uses TRBV20-1 and TRBJ1-1, with D possibly being TRBD1 (5 bases). There are 12 residues in the CDR3. V was trimmed by 6 bases and J by 1 base, leaving 9 bases between them. Germline V gene data show CDR1 as DFQATT and CDR2 as SNEGSKA (reference sequence). The CDR3 here is CSAVQANTEAFF. CDR3 bases: TGCAGTGCCGTACAGGCGAACACTGAAGCTTTCTTT.

The CDR3 nucleotides read TGTGCCAGCAGCCCCGGGGGCCTAGGGACGAGCTCCTACAATGAGCAGTTCTTC. Translating gives CASSPGGLGTSSYNEQFF. V is TRBV12-3 or TRBV12-4 and J is TRBJ2-1, with D possibly called TRBD1 or TRBD2 (6 bases each). The V and J ends lost 6 bases and 0 bases respectively, with 21 bases between them. CDR3 length equals 18 residues.

This rearrangement joins TRBV5-1 to TRBJ2-5; tentative D call: TRBD2 (6 bases). The assigned J gene may be wrong: the sequence end matches TRBJ2-7 better. CDR3 size: 16 residues. In germline, CDR1 is SGHRS, CDR2 YFSETQ. CDR3 DNA: TGCGCCAGCAGCTTGCCCGGAGGAGGGCCCCACTCCGAGCAGTACTTC. Protein sequence: CASSLPGGGPHSEQYF.

The rearrangement uses TRBV12-3 or TRBV12-4 and TRBJ1-1, with D tentatively TRBD1 (5 bases). Between the trimmed V and J ends, which lost 3 bases and 4 bases, there was a span of 9 bases. This CDR3 is 13 amino acids long. The CDR3 spells CASSFKGSTEAFF. CDR3 nucleotide sequence: TGTGCCAGCAGTTTCAAGGGGTCCACTGAAGCTTTCTTT.

This chain connects TRBV5-1 to TRBJ2-1, with D unresolved. V was shortened by 0 bases and J by 8 bases, with 6 bases between the two germline ends. Looked up from germline, CDR1 is SGHRS and CDR2 is YFSETQ. This CDR3 has 12 amino acids. The CDR3 loop reads CASSLGEHEQFF. For the CDR3, the DNA is TGCGCCAGCAGCTTGGGAGAGCATGAGCAGTTCTTC. The whole variable domain, filled in from reference TRBV5-1 and TRBJ2-1, reads KAGVTQTPRYLIKTRGQQVTLSCSPISGHRSVSWYQQTPGQGLQFLFEYFSETQRNKGNFPGRFSGRQFSNSRSEMNVSTLELGDSALYLCASSLGEHEQFFGPGTRLTVL.

About this clonotype itself: The junction and the germline gene differ at one end; a read error may be behind it. J is TRBJ2-1 and V is TRBV20-1; 12 nucleotides align to TRBD2. The CDR3 runs to 13 residues. CDR1 and CDR2 from the germline V gene are DFQATT and SNEGSKA (reference sequence). DNA for the CDR3: TGTACTACCCTAGCGGGGGGGTACAATGAGCAGTTCTTC. Translation: CTTLAGGYNEQFF.

In its sample, this clonotype was seen a few times. The chain employs TRBV12-3 or TRBV12-4 and TRBJ1-4; the D gene is possibly TRBD1 (5 bases). Trimming took off 4 bases at V and 8 bases at J, with 5 bases between the two ends. The CDR3 consists of 11 residues. As DNA, the CDR3 is TGTGCCAGCAGTTGGGGGGAAAAACTGTTTTTT. This gives the protein CASSWGEKLFF.

Turning to this clonotype: One end of the junction fails to match germline, which may point to a read error. The chain employs TRBV6-5 and TRBJ2-2, with 8 bases matching TRBD1. Germline lookup yields CDR1 MNHEY and CDR2 SVGAGI. The CDR3 runs 17 residues. As DNA, the CDR3 is TGTGCCAGCAGTTACTCCCCGGACAGGGAGAACACCCGGGAGCTGTTTTTT. Translating it yields CASSYSPDRENTRELFF.

The count of this clonotype is one. The chain links TRBV27 to TRBJ2-3; D might be TRBD1 (6 bases). Germline V gene sequence: CDR1 MNHEY, CDR2 SMNVEV (reference sequence). Trimming took off 4 bases at V and 0 bases at J, with 8 bases between the two ends. The CDR3 extends over 14 amino acids. CDR3 in DNA: TGTGCCAGCAGTTCGGACAGAAGCACAGATACGCAGTATTTT. It codes for CASSSDRSTDTQYF.

V is TRBV4-2 and J is TRBJ1-2; 9 bases line up with TRBD1. V was pared by 1 base and J by 3 bases, with 15 bases of the junction left unmatched. This CDR3 is 19 amino acids long. Germline V gives CDR1 LGHNA, CDR2 YNFKEQ. Written as DNA, the CDR3 is TGTGCCAGCAGCCAAGTCTTATTTCAGGACAGGGGAAGAGACTATGGCTACACCTTC. Protein sequence: CASSQVLFQDRGRDYGYTF.

This clonotype showed up just once. The chain combines TRBV6-5 with TRBJ2-1; 8 bases match TRBD1. Germline V lookup: CDR1 MNHEY, CDR2 SVGAGI. CDR3 length: 12 residues. The J segment lost 10 bases and the V segment lost 4 bases, leaving 3 bases of the junction unmatched. CDR3 region: CASSSRTGEQFF. CDR3 coding DNA: TGTGCCAGCAGTTCCCGGACAGGGGAGCAGTTCTTC.

V is TRBV29-1 and J is TRBJ2-3; D remains unclear. Germline V gives CDR1 SQVTM, CDR2 ANQGSEA. V was trimmed by 6 bases and J by 6 bases, leaving 10 bases between them. This CDR3 is 11 amino acids long. The CDR3 DNA reads as TGCAGCGTAGACGCCGGGGATACGCAGTATTTT. It encodes CSVDAGDTQYF.

The chain employs TRBV10-3 and TRBJ2-1; D possibly uses TRBD1 or TRBD2 (6 bases each). V lost 1 base to trimming and J lost 5 bases, with 15 bases between them. This CDR3 region has 16 residues. Germline-derived CDR1 and CDR2 are ENHRY and SYGVKD. The chain's CDR3 is CAISELRRGEDNEQFF. For the CDR3, the DNA is TGTGCCATCAGTGAGTTGCGGAGGGGGGAAGACAATGAGCAGTTCTTC.

In this sample, this clonotype turned up a few times. The rearrangement uses TRBV7-3 and TRBJ2-1; 8 nucleotides match TRBD2. Trimming removed 5 bases from V and 5 bases from J; junction bases left unmatched: 8. CDR1 and CDR2 (germline): SGHTA, FQGTGA. The CDR3 has 15 residues. The CDR3 spells CASSDSGAPNNEQFF. The DNA for the CDR3 is TGTGCCAGCAGCGATAGCGGGGCGCCCAACAATGAGCAGTTCTTC.